This T cell receptor (beta chain) was documented in a study of blood T cells in healthy people across ages. General study points: Diversity estimates drawn from one million T cells were deemed underestimates. Leaving the PBMCs unsorted stopped any conclusive comparison of naive versus antigen-experienced cells.

On this clonotype itself: The target antigen is unknown.

V was shortened by 3 bases and J by 2 bases, with 11 bases between the two germline ends. This CDR3 contains 14 residues. Sample-barcoded 5' priming and a J-beta primer mix drove a second PCR of about 6 to 12 cycles. One entry per CDR3 protein, called by TCRdb with MiXCR from the 5' RACE reads. The sample carries approximately 600,000 distinct CDR3 sequences, roughly 58% recorded once. Each individual donor underwent a draw of ten milliliters of peripheral blood. Extracted total RNA amounted to at least 5.5 micrograms for each sample. V usage is TRBV12-3 or TRBV12-4 and J usage is TRBJ2-7; D remains unclear. The source is a man aged 55-75 years in good health. The sequenced sample was blood. For the CDR3, the DNA is TGTGCCAGCAGTTTGGTCCTCGTCCCCTACGAGCAGTACTTC. It specifies CASSLVLVPYEQYF.